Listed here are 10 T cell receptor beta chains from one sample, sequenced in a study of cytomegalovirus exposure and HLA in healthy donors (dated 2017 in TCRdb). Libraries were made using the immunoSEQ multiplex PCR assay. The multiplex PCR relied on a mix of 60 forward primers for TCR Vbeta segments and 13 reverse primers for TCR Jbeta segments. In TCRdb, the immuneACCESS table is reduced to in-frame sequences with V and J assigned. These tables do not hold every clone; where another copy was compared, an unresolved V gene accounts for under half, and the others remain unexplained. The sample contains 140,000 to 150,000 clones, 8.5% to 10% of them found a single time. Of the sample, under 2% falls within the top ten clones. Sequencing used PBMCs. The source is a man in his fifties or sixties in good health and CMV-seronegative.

The DNA for the CDR3 is TGTGCCAGCAGAGACAGGGCTGGTACTGAAGCTTTCTTT. Translation gives CASRDRAGTEAFF. The gene calls are TRBV7-2 and TRBJ1-1; 7 positions agree with TRBD1. V lost 6 bases, J lost 5 bases, and 6 bases stayed unmatched. The CDR3 extends over 13 amino acids. CDR1 is SGHTA and CDR2 is FQGNSA in the germline V gene.

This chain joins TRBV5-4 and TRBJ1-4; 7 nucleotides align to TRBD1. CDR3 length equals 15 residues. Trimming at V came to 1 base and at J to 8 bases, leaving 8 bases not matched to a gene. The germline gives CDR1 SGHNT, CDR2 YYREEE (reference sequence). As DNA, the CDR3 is TGTGCCAGCAGCTTGAGGAAGGGGGCGGGGGAAAAACTGTTTTTT. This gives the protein CASSLRKGAGEKLFF.

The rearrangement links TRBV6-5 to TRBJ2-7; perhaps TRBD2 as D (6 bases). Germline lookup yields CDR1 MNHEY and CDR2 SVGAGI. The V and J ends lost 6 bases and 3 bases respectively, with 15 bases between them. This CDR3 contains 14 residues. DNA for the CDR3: TGTGCCAGCAGACGCGAGGAGGGGTACTACGAGCAGTACTTC. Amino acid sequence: CASRREEGYYEQYF.

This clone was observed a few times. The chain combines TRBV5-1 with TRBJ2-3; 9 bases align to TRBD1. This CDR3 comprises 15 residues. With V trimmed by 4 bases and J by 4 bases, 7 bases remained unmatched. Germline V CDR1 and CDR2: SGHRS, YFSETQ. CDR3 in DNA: TGCGCCAGCAGCCCCGGACAGGGGAAAGCAGATACGCAGTATTTT. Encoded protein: CASSPGQGKADTQYF.

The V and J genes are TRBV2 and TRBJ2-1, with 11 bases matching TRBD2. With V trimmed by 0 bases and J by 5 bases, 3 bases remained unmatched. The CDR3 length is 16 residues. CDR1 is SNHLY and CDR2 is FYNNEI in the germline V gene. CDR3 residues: CASSEALAGGNNEQFF. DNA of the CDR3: TGTGCCAGCAGTGAAGCGCTAGCGGGGGGTAACAATGAGCAGTTCTTC.

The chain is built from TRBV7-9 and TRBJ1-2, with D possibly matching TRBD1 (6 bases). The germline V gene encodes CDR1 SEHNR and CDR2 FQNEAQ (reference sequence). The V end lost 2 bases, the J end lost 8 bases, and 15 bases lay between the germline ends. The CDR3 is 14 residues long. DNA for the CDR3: TGTGCCAGCAGCTTACTAGGGACAACCCCAGGCTACACCTTC. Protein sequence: CASSLLGTTPGYTF.

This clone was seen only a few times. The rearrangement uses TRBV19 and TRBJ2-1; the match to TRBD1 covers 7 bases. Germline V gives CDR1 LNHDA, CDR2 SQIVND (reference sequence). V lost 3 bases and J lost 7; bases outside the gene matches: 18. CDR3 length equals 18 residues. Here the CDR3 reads CASSIMVRHRGERNEQFF. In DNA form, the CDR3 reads TGTGCCAGTAGTATCATGGTTAGGCACAGGGGCGAGAGAAATGAGCAGTTCTTC. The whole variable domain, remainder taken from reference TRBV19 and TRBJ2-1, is DGGITQSPKYLFRKEGQNVTLSCEQNLNHDAMYWYRQDPGQGLRLIYYSQIVNDFQKGDIAEGYSVSREKKESFPLTVTSAQKNPTAFYLCASSIMVRHRGERNEQFFGPGTRLTVL.

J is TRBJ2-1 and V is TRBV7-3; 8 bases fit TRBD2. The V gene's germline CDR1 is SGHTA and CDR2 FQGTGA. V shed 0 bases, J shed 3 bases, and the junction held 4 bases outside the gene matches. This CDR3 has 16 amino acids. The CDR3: CASSLTGGRSYNEQFF. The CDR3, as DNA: TGTGCCAGCAGCTTAACAGGCGGGAGGAGCTACAATGAGCAGTTCTTC.

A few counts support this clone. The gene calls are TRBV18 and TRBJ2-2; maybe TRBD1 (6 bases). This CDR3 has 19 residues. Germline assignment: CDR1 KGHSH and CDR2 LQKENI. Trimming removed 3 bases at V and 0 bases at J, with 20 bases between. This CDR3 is CASSPRLAVQGANTGELFF. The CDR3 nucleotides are TGTGCCAGCTCACCGAGATTAGCCGTACAGGGCGCGAACACCGGGGAGCTGTTTTTT.

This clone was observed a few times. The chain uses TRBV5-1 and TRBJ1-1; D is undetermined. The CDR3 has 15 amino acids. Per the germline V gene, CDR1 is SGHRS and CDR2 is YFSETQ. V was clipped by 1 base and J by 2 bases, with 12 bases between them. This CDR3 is CASSLSYSPNTEAFF. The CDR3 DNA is TGCGCCAGCAGCTTGAGTTACAGCCCTAACACTGAAGCTTTCTTT.